These 30 T cell receptor beta chains originate from one sample sequenced in a study of blood T cell repertoires in COVID-19. Method: immunoSEQ multiplex PCR; TCRdb's copy keeps in-frame clones and lacks some. Of about 280,000 clones listed, roughly 87% were seen once; the top ten hold 6%. Sequences were obtained from PBMCs or T cells enriched from blood (not recorded which). These receptors all stem from a woman between 40 and 50 years old who had recovered from COVID-19.

V is TRBV7-2 and J is TRBJ2-1; 11 nucleotides match TRBD2. Trimming removed 5 bases from V and 6 bases from J; junction bases left unmatched: 12. The CDR3 spans 17 residues. Germline values: CDR1 SGHTA, CDR2 FQGNSA. CDR3 in amino acids: CASSDPKLAGVFNEQFF. Here the CDR3 DNA reads TGTGCCAGCAGCGATCCCAAACTAGCGGGAGTCTTCAATGAGCAGTTCTTC.

V and J are TRBV10-3 and TRBJ1-1; 7 bases are a match to TRBD1. The CDR3 is made up of 13 amino acids. With 11 bases clipped from V and 1 base from J, the junction kept 7 bases outside the gene matches. Looked up from germline, CDR1 is ENHRY and CDR2 is SYGVKD. CDR3 sequence (DNA): TGTGCCTTCTCCGGGACAGAGAACACTGAAGCTTTCTTT. Translating gives CAFSGTENTEAFF.

This chain connects TRBV6-5 to TRBJ1-5, with TRBD1 matching over 10 bases. Germline V gene lookup returns CDR1 MNHEY and CDR2 SVGAGI. The CDR3 spans 16 residues. Trimming removed 4 bases from V and 7 bases from J; junction bases left unmatched: 10. CDR3 amino acids: CASSSSGQGMGQPQHF. For the CDR3, the DNA is TGTGCCAGCAGTTCCTCGGGACAGGGGATGGGGCAGCCCCAGCATTTT.

This chain uses TRBV24-1 with TRBJ2-1; 9 bases fit TRBD2. The trim removed 5 bases at V and 2 bases at J, leaving 6 bases unmatched. This CDR3 is built from 16 residues. In germline, CDR1 is KGHDR, CDR2 SFDVKD. This CDR3 is CATSAKIAGAYNEQFF. The CDR3 bases are TGTGCCACCAGTGCCAAAATAGCGGGAGCCTACAATGAGCAGTTCTTC.

This chain links TRBV30 with TRBJ2-3; D gene ambiguous. Between the trimmed V and J ends, which lost 3 bases and 6 bases, there was a span of 4 bases. The CDR3 runs to 10 residues. In germline, CDR1 is GTSNPN, CDR2 SVGIG (reference sequence). The CDR3 sequence is CAWSGDTQYF. In DNA, the CDR3 is TGTGCCTGGAGCGGGGATACGCAGTATTTT.

The V call is TRBV15, the J call TRBJ1-4; no firm D call. This CDR3 spans 15 amino acids. Germline V lookup: CDR1 LNHNV, CDR2 YYDKDF (reference sequence). V lost 3 bases, J lost 3 bases, and 11 bases lay in between. The CDR3 nucleotides read TGTGCCACCAGCAGGAGCGGCCCTCCTAATGAAAAACTGTTTTTT. This translates into CATSRSGPPNEKLFF.

This clone was observed once. The rearrangement joins TRBV27 to TRBJ2-7, with TRBD1 matching over 7 bases. Germline CDR1 reads MNHEY; CDR2 reads SMNVEV (reference sequence). After removal of 10 bases from V and 0 bases from J, the junction contained 9 bases not matched to a gene. The CDR3 sequence is 14 residues long. For the CDR3, the DNA is TGTGCCACCCAAAGACAGGGCCTCTCCTACGAGCAGTACTTC. Protein product: CATQRQGLSYEQYF.

This sequence joins TRBV4-3 and TRBJ2-3, with D perhaps TRBD2 (6 bases). The germline V and J ends were trimmed by 1 base and 8 bases, with 13 bases remaining between them. The germline V gene has CDR1 LGHNA and CDR2 YSLEER. This CDR3 spans 14 amino acids. The DNA of the CDR3 is TGCGCCAGCAGCCAAGGGGGGGTCCGGACTACGCAGTATTTT. It specifies CASSQGGVRTTQYF.

V is TRBV3-1 (or the pseudogene TRBV3-2) and J is TRBJ2-1, with TRBD2 identical over 11 bases. The CDR3 runs to 16 residues. Germline CDR1 is LGHDT and CDR2 is YNNKEL (reference sequence). The trim removed 3 bases at V and 2 bases at J, leaving 3 bases unmatched. The CDR3 is CASSQLAGGPYNEQFF. The CDR3 DNA follows: TGTGCCAGCAGCCAGCTAGCGGGAGGCCCCTACAATGAGCAGTTCTTC.

The chain employs TRBV1 and TRBJ2-7; the table assigns TRBD2, which was not confirmed against the DNA. TRBV1 is a pseudogene. This CDR3 contains 16 residues. In DNA form, the CDR3 reads TGCACCAGCAGCCAAGATCCGGGGCGGGAGAAAGACGAGCAGTACTTC. Residues: CTSSQDPGREKDEQYF.

Points on this clone: Other DNA sequences of this sample code for an identical CDR3. The chain couples TRBV12-3 or TRBV12-4 to TRBJ1-3, with D perhaps matching TRBD1 (5 bases). The CDR3 is made up of 12 amino acids. Deletions cut 3 bases from V and 8 bases from J, with 8 bases between. Written as DNA, the CDR3 is TGTGCCAGCAGTTTGGGGGGTTACACCATATATTTT. Protein sequence: CASSLGGYTIYF.

This clone appeared a single time. The chain uses TRBV18 and TRBJ2-6, with 10 bases matching TRBD1. There are 15 residues in the CDR3. The ends lost 8 bases at V and 2 bases at J; junction bases unmatched: 3. Germline assignment: CDR1 KGHSH and CDR2 LQKENI. The CDR3 DNA is TGTGCCAGCCCGGACAGGGGGACTGGGGCCAACGTCCTGACTTTC. Translating it yields CASPDRGTGANVLTF.

V and J are TRBV25-1 and TRBJ2-7; D not certain. Trimming cost V 2 bases and J 6 bases, with 5 bases left between them. The CDR3 consists of 11 residues. Germline V gene data show CDR1 as MGHDK and CDR2 as SYGVNS. CDR3 DNA: TGTGCCAGCAGTGAAGTCGGCGAGCAGTACTTC. Protein product: CASSEVGEQYF.

V gene TRBV7-2 combines with J gene TRBJ1-4; 9 nucleotides agree with TRBD1. CDR3 length: 15 residues. V trimming: 5 bases; J trimming: 7 bases; junction bases outside the gene matches: 8. Germline loops: CDR1 SGHTA, CDR2 FQGNSA. This chain's CDR3 is CASSQTGGLGEKLFF. CDR3 sequence (DNA): TGTGCCAGCAGCCAGACAGGGGGTCTCGGTGAAAAACTGTTTTTT.

The chain has TRBV7-2 and TRBJ1-5; D may be TRBD1 (5 bases). Trimming took off 1 base at V and 8 bases at J, with 9 bases between the two ends. The CDR3 consists of 13 residues. Looked up from germline, CDR1 is SGHTA and CDR2 is FQGNSA. The CDR3 is CASSLGGAEPQHF. CDR3 nucleotides: TGTGCCAGCAGCTTAGGGGGCGCGGAGCCCCAGCATTTT.

This chain joins TRBV5-6 and TRBJ1-2; 10 bases line up with TRBD1. J lost 5 bases, V lost 4 bases, and 11 bases had no gene match. CDR3 size: 16 residues. Germline lookup yields CDR1 SGHDT and CDR2 YYEEEE. CDR3 in amino acids: CASSPGVGTGVYGYTF. The CDR3 bases are TGTGCCAGCAGCCCGGGGGTCGGGACAGGGGTGTATGGCTACACCTTC.

The chain combines TRBV28 with TRBJ2-7, with D possibly matching TRBD2 (6 bases). Germline V gene sequence: CDR1 MDHEN, CDR2 SYDVKM. The V and J ends lost 5 bases and 7 bases respectively, with 21 bases between them. The CDR3 is 15 residues long. As DNA, the CDR3 is TGTGCCAGCAGTCCACCCGGGACTGCTCTTGGGGAGCAGTACTTC. This codes for CASSPPGTALGEQYF.

This sequence joins TRBV7-2 and TRBJ2-5; 9 bases match TRBD2. V shed 3 bases and J 4 bases; nucleotides not matched to a gene: 6. This CDR3 comprises 15 residues. Per germline, CDR1 SGHTA and CDR2 FQGNSA. The CDR3, as DNA: TGTGCCAGCAGCTTGTTAGCGGGAGAAGGAGAGACCCAGTACTTC. This gives the protein CASSLLAGEGETQYF. Full variable domain (outside the CDR3, taken from reference TRBV7-2 and TRBJ2-5): GAGVSQSPSNKVTEKGKDVELRCDPISGHTALYWYRQSLGQGLEFLIYFQGNSAPDKSGLPSDRFSAERTGGSVSTLTIQRTQQEDSAVYLCASSLLAGEGETQYFGPGTRLLVL.

In nucleotides, the CDR3 is TGTGCCAGCAGCTTAGAGGCGGTGATGTCGGAGCAGTTCTTC. The encoded protein is CASSLEAVMSEQFF. The chain couples TRBV11-3 to TRBJ2-1; D is uncertain. Trimming left V 0 bases short and J 10 bases short, with 13 bases between. Germline V gives CDR1 SGHNT, CDR2 YENEEA. The CDR3 sequence is 14 residues long.

This rearrangement joins TRBV28 to TRBJ2-7, with 10 bases aligning to TRBD1. Germline V CDR1 and CDR2: MDHEN, SYDVKM. The CDR3 spans 18 residues. The V and J ends lost 3 bases and 2 bases, in that order; junction bases with no gene match: 13. This CDR3 reads CASSFSTGGSTGAYEQYF. CDR3 sequence (DNA): TGTGCCAGCAGTTTCTCGACAGGGGGCTCAACCGGAGCCTACGAGCAGTACTTC.

V usage is TRBV28 and J usage is TRBJ2-7; 10 bases map to TRBD2. Germline-derived CDR1 and CDR2 are MDHEN and SYDVKM. After removal of 8 bases from V and 10 bases from J, the junction contained 11 bases not matched to a gene. The CDR3 runs 13 residues. The CDR3 coding sequence is TGTGCCAGCCGCGGACTAGCGGTCCTCGAACAGTACTTC. Residues: CASRGLAVLEQYF.

V and J are TRBV3-1 (or the pseudogene TRBV3-2) and TRBJ2-7; 8 bases agree with TRBD1. CDR1 LGHDT and CDR2 YNNKEL come from the germline V gene (reference sequence). The V segment lost 1 base and the J segment 5 bases; nucleotides outside the gene matches: 1. This CDR3 region has 13 residues. The CDR3 is CASSQGTGNEQYF. The CDR3 coding sequence is TGTGCCAGCAGCCAAGGGACAGGGAACGAGCAGTACTTC.

V gene TRBV19 combines with J gene TRBJ2-1, with 9 bases lining up with TRBD2. The length of the CDR3 is 14 residues. The germline V gene has CDR1 LNHDA and CDR2 SQIVND (reference sequence). Unmatched junction bases numbered 3, after V lost 5 bases and J lost 4 bases. In DNA form, the CDR3 reads TGTGCCAGTAGTGGGACTAGCCAGTACAATGAGCAGTTCTTC. Translation: CASSGTSQYNEQFF.

This clone was recorded a few times. CDR3 protein: CASSVGDYSYEQYF. The CDR3 DNA reads as TGTGCCAGCAGCGTAGGCGACTACTCCTACGAGCAGTACTTC. The chain employs TRBV9 and TRBJ2-7, with D tentatively TRBD2 (5 bases). V lost 0 bases to trimming and J lost 0 bases, with 7 bases between them. The V gene's germline CDR1 is SGDLS and CDR2 YYNGEE. This CDR3 has 14 amino acids.

The V call is TRBV9, the J call TRBJ2-5; 13 bases agree with TRBD2. The CDR3 sequence is 18 residues long. J was trimmed by 3 bases and V by 4 bases; bases with no gene match: 12. CDR1 is SGDLS, CDR2 YYNGEE, per germline. For the CDR3, the DNA is TGTGCCAGCAGCCCCGGACTAGCGGGAGAAGTATTAAAAGAGACCCAGTACTTC. Amino acids: CASSPGLAGEVLKETQYF.

The rearrangement joins TRBV12-5 to TRBJ2-5; D is unclear. CDR1 and CDR2 from the germline V gene are LGHNT and FRNRAP. This CDR3 spans 13 amino acids. Trimming cost V 7 bases and J 5 bases, with 14 bases left between them. The CDR3 loop reads CASAETTWETQYF. The CDR3 DNA is TGTGCTAGTGCCGAGACGACTTGGGAGACCCAGTACTTC.

This chain joins TRBV28 and TRBJ1-5, with D uncertain. This CDR3 comprises 14 residues. Germline V gives CDR1 MDHEN, CDR2 SYDVKM. V lost 4 bases and J 2 bases, leaving 9 bases between the germline ends. CDR3 sequence: CASSSVLGNQPQHF. The CDR3 coding sequence is TGTGCCAGCAGTTCGGTCCTCGGCAATCAGCCCCAGCATTTT.

V and J are TRBV23-1 and TRBJ2-4; possible D gene TRBD1, 7 bases. TRBV23-1 is an ORF, with its function uncertain. This CDR3 contains 17 residues. V dropped 2 bases and J dropped 1 base, with 15 bases sitting between them. CDR3 nucleotide sequence: TGCGCCAGCAGTCAAAATCAGGGGGGTAGGGCCAAAAACATTCAGTACTTC. Translating it yields CASSQNQGGRAKNIQYF.

The CDR3 loop is CASSPGGRVMNEQFF. The CDR3 coding sequence is TGTGCCAGCAGTCCCGGCGGGAGGGTCATGAATGAGCAGTTCTTC. This chain links TRBV28 with TRBJ2-1, with 9 bases aligning to TRBD2. This CDR3 region has 15 residues. V gave up 5 bases and J gave up 7 bases; unmatched junction bases: 9. Per the germline V gene, CDR1 is MDHEN and CDR2 is SYDVKM.

J is TRBJ2-1 and V is TRBV28, with 8 bases matching TRBD2. Germline assignment: CDR1 MDHEN and CDR2 SYDVKM. J was trimmed by 2 bases and V by 7 bases; bases with no gene match: 10. The CDR3 loop spans 16 amino acids. In nucleotides, the CDR3 is TGTGCCAGCACCGATCCTAGCGGGTCCACCTACAATGAGCAGTTCTTC. This encodes CASTDPSGSTYNEQFF.